These 28 T cell receptor beta chains came from one sample sequenced in a study of CD8+ T cells in alopecia areata. Extraction of RNA preceded its reverse transcription into cDNA, which served as the sequencing template. Assay: immunoSEQ multiplex PCR; the TCRdb copy retains only in-frame clones and omits some. The data show about 180,000 clones, with roughly 60% seen just once and about 1.7% held by the top ten. The source was CD4+ T cells sorted from blood, collected at week 0. The receptors come from a human donor with alopecia areata.

The CDR3 here is CSTLTGTGTYEQYF. The CDR3 region has the DNA TGCAGCACACTCACCGGGACTGGGACCTACGAGCAGTACTTC. The gene calls are TRBV29-1 and TRBJ2-7; tentatively, D is TRBD2 (6 bases). Trimming removed 8 bases at V and 2 bases at J, with 19 bases between. CDR3 length: 14 amino acids. CDR1 and CDR2 from the germline V gene are SQVTM and ANQGSEA.

This sequence joins TRBV11-1 and TRBJ2-4; D gene ambiguous. V lost 2 bases and J 0 bases, leaving 11 bases between the germline ends. Germline V gene sequence: CDR1 SGHAT, CDR2 FQDESV (reference sequence). There are 16 residues in the CDR3. The CDR3 loop reads CASSLRAGLAKNIQYF. In DNA, the CDR3 is TGTGCCAGCAGCTTAAGGGCAGGCCTAGCCAAAAACATTCAGTACTTC.

The chain employs TRBV30 and TRBJ1-1, with a tentative D call TRBD1 (5 bases). CDR1 is GTSNPN and CDR2 is SVGIG in the germline V gene (reference sequence). CDR3 length: 13 residues. V lost 2 bases, J lost 1 base, and 8 bases lay in between. The CDR3 reads CAWSRDPNTEAFF. For the CDR3, the DNA is TGTGCCTGGAGTAGGGACCCGAACACTGAAGCTTTCTTT.

This clone was observed a handful of times. The CDR3 sequence: CASSPGTYSGELFF. As DNA, the CDR3 is TGTGCCAGCAGTCCAGGGACTTACAGCGGGGAGCTGTTTTTT. The chain joins TRBV2 to TRBJ2-2; D possibly corresponds to TRBD2 (6 bases). Deletions cut 5 bases from V and 7 bases from J, with 14 bases between. The germline V gene encodes CDR1 SNHLY and CDR2 FYNNEI. The CDR3 length is 14 residues.

This clone was counted between two and nine times. J is TRBJ1-2 and V is TRBV25-1; possibly TRBD1 for D (6 bases). V lost 8 bases and J lost 4, with 20 bases in between. CDR3 length: 15 residues. Germline V lookup: CDR1 MGHDK, CDR2 SYGVNS. Written as DNA, the CDR3 is TGTGCCAGCCTTCCCCCCGGGGGGGCGGGCTATGGCTACACCTTC. It specifies CASLPPGGAGYGYTF.

This chain uses TRBV5-1 with TRBJ2-3, with D hard to call. This CDR3 has 15 residues. CDR1 and CDR2 from the germline V gene are SGHRS and YFSETQ. The ends were cut back, 0 bases at V and 2 bases at J, with 10 bases in the middle. CDR3 sequence reads: CASSLESGFTDTQYF. CDR3 coding DNA: TGCGCCAGCAGCTTGGAAAGTGGGTTCACAGATACGCAGTATTTT.

This clone showed up just once. The J gene is TRBJ2-3, the V gene TRBV6-5; TRBD2 matches 10 bases. Germline-derived CDR1 and CDR2 are MNHEY and SVGAGI. This CDR3 is built from 16 residues. V was pared by 1 base and J by 2 bases, with 3 bases of the junction left unmatched. CDR3 DNA sequence: TGTGCCAGCAGTTACTTCAGCGGGGGGGCCACAGATACGCAGTATTTT. Its protein is CASSYFSGGATDTQYF.

This clone was detected only once. The chain employs TRBV6-5 and TRBJ2-2, with 7 bases matching TRBD2. Per the germline V gene, CDR1 is MNHEY and CDR2 is SVGAGI. The junction had 8 bases not matched to a gene; V was cut back by 8 bases and J by 5 bases. The CDR3 contains 14 residues. The CDR3 DNA sequence: TGTGCCAGCCAAGGGCGGGGGACTACCGGGGAGCTGTTTTTT. Encoded protein: CASQGRGTTGELFF.

The chain is built from TRBV7-9 and TRBJ1-1; D might be TRBD1 (6 bases). The V end was cut by 8 bases, the J end by 3 bases, with 16 bases between. Germline V lookup: CDR1 SEHNR, CDR2 FQNEAQ (reference sequence). CDR3 length equals 14 residues. The CDR3, as DNA: TGTGCCAGCTCCCCGGCGACAGGTTACACTGAAGCTTTCTTT. Its translation is CASSPATGYTEAFF.

This clone occurred once. The CDR3 loop is CASRGGAGANEKLFF. The CDR3 DNA sequence: TGCGCCAGCAGAGGAGGGGCTGGGGCTAATGAAAAACTGTTTTTT. This chain joins TRBV5-1 and TRBJ1-4; tentatively, D is TRBD1 (5 bases). Germline V lookup: CDR1 SGHRS, CDR2 YFSETQ. V was cut by 5 bases and J by 3 bases, with 14 bases left in between. This CDR3 is built from 15 residues.

The chain uses TRBV14 and TRBJ2-6; D gene unclear. The CDR3 has 14 residues. The V end was cut by 2 bases, the J end by 0 bases, with 2 bases between. Germline assignment: CDR1 SGHDN and CDR2 FVKESK. CDR3 protein: CASSQYSGANVLTF. The CDR3 DNA sequence: TGTGCCAGCAGCCAATACTCTGGGGCCAACGTCCTGACTTTC.

This clone was observed a handful of times. The V gene is TRBV7-3, the J gene TRBJ2-3; no firm D call. CDR1 SGHTA and CDR2 FQGTGA come from the germline V gene. Trimming removed 1 base at V and 11 bases at J, with 16 bases between. CDR3 size: 14 residues. CDR3 residues: CASSLKPGHRRQYF. The CDR3 region has the DNA TGTGCCAGCAGCTTAAAACCAGGCCATCGGCGGCAGTATTTT. The full variable domain, in which reference TRBV7-3 and TRBJ2-3 provide the parts outside the CDR3, is GAGVSQTPSNKVTEKGKYVELRCDPISGHTALYWYRQSLGQGPEFLIYFQGTGAADDSGLPNDRFFAVRPEGSVSTLKIQRTERGDSAVYLCASSLKPGHRRQYFGPGTRLTVL.

This clone was recorded a few times. V is TRBV29-1 and J is TRBJ2-1; D is unclear. Germline V gives CDR1 SQVTM, CDR2 ANQGSEA. The length of the CDR3 is 13 residues. V lost 4 bases, J lost 0 bases, and 7 bases lay in between. CDR3 protein: CSVAPSSYNEQFF. The CDR3 DNA reads TGCAGCGTTGCTCCCAGCTCCTACAATGAGCAGTTCTTC.

The chain employs TRBV7-2 and TRBJ2-3; 13 bases align to TRBD2. Unmatched junction bases numbered 11, after V lost 5 bases and J lost 6 bases. There are 17 residues in the CDR3. Germline V gene data show CDR1 as SGHTA and CDR2 as FQGNSA. The CDR3 DNA reads as TGTGCCAGCAGCCCGGGACTAGCGGGGACCGCCCGCGATACGCAGTATTTT. Its protein is CASSPGLAGTARDTQYF.

The chain uses TRBV30 and TRBJ2-7, with TRBD1 matching over 10 bases. J gave up 7 bases and V 5 bases, and 8 bases lay outside the gene matches. Germline loops: CDR1 GTSNPN, CDR2 SVGIG (reference sequence). The CDR3 runs to 13 residues. CDR3 residues: CAWAGTGVGEQYF. The CDR3 DNA sequence: TGTGCCTGGGCCGGGACAGGGGTGGGGGAGCAGTACTTC.

The genes are TRBV15 and TRBJ1-5; weak D call: TRBD1 (6 bases). The CDR3 has 15 amino acids. Deletions cut 0 bases from V and 10 bases from J, with 16 bases between. Germline loops: CDR1 LNHNV, CDR2 YYDKDF (reference sequence). CDR3 bases: TGTGCCACCAGCAGAGACGAGGCAGGCAGGGGACCCCAGCATTTT. This gives the protein CATSRDEAGRGPQHF.

The rearrangement uses TRBV11-2 and TRBJ2-1; D is ambiguous. Trimming cost V 1 base and J 11 bases, with 9 bases left between them. The CDR3 sequence is 12 residues long. CDR1 is SGHAT, CDR2 FQNNGV, per germline. Written as DNA, the CDR3 is TGTGCCAGCAGCTTAGTTGTGCAGCAGCAGTTCTTC. Translating gives CASSLVVQQQFF.

This sequence joins TRBV28 and TRBJ2-7; 7 nucleotides agree with TRBD1. The V gene's germline CDR1 is MDHEN and CDR2 SYDVKM. The CDR3 covers 13 residues. V was pared by 2 bases and J by 4 bases, with 2 bases of the junction left unmatched. The CDR3 coding sequence is TGTGCCAGCAGTTTAGACAGGGTGTACGAGCAGTACTTC. Protein product: CASSLDRVYEQYF.

The rearrangement joins TRBV7-3 to TRBJ2-3; TRBD1 is a possible D gene (5 bases). V was clipped by 8 bases and J by 4 bases, with 16 bases between them. The CDR3 has 14 residues. Germline V gives CDR1 SGHTA, CDR2 FQGTGA. CDR3 amino acids: CASAQNKGADTQYF. The CDR3 DNA reads as TGTGCCAGCGCCCAAAATAAAGGGGCAGATACGCAGTATTTT.

The V call is TRBV27, the J call TRBJ2-5; perhaps TRBD1 as D (5 bases). The CDR3 spans 14 residues. Trimming took 7 bases from V and 5 from J, leaving 17 bases between them. Germline assignment: CDR1 MNHEY and CDR2 SMNVEV (reference sequence). The CDR3: CASTKLDRPETQYF. CDR3 DNA sequence: TGTGCCAGCACCAAGCTCGACAGACCGGAGACCCAGTACTTC.

The rearrangement joins TRBV7-2 to TRBJ2-3, with TRBD1 matching over 7 bases. V trimming: 0 bases; J trimming: 4 bases; junction bases outside the gene matches: 4. The germline V gene encodes CDR1 SGHTA and CDR2 FQGNSA. The CDR3 runs to 15 residues. The CDR3 DNA is TGTGCCAGCAGCTTAGCTCTTACAGGGGCAGATACGCAGTATTTT. Its protein product is CASSLALTGADTQYF.

This chain joins TRBV30 and TRBJ1-6; tentative D call: TRBD1 (6 bases). The germline gives CDR1 GTSNPN, CDR2 SVGIG (reference sequence). V was shortened by 4 bases and J by 6 bases, with 19 bases between the two germline ends. This CDR3 contains 16 residues. CDR3 nucleotide sequence: TGTGCCTGGACCTACGGGGGCGCCGGGGTTAATTCACCCCTCCACTTT. This sequence encodes CAWTYGGAGVNSPLHF.

The chain carries TRBV29-1 and TRBJ2-3; D might be TRBD2 (6 bases). The CDR3 consists of 13 residues. In germline, CDR1 is SQVTM, CDR2 ANQGSEA. With 4 bases removed from V and 2 bases from J, the gap between germline ends came to 10 bases. The CDR3 nucleotides are TGCAGCGTTGCCAGGGACTCCACAGATACGCAGTATTTT. Its translation is CSVARDSTDTQYF.

V usage is TRBV15 and J usage is TRBJ2-5; perhaps TRBD1 as D (6 bases). Germline V gene data show CDR1 as LNHNV and CDR2 as YYDKDF (reference sequence). V lost 0 bases and J lost 6, with 14 bases in between. The CDR3 runs 15 residues. DNA of the CDR3: TGTGCCACCAGCAGAGAGGGGGCAGGGAGACAGACCCAGTACTTC. Translated: CATSREGAGRQTQYF.

The DNA of the CDR3 is TGTGCCTGGAGACAGGCACAAAACACCATATATTTT. It yields the protein CAWRQAQNTIYF. V gene TRBV30 combines with J gene TRBJ1-3; D may be TRBD1 (5 bases). V lost 3 bases and J lost 6, with 9 bases in between. CDR3 length equals 12 residues. Germline V gene lookup returns CDR1 GTSNPN and CDR2 SVGIG (reference sequence).

This clone was counted a single time. The V gene is TRBV30, the J gene TRBJ2-4, with no clear D. CDR1 and CDR2 from the germline V gene are GTSNPN and SVGIG (reference sequence). Trimming cost V 2 bases and J 7 bases, with 9 bases left between them. There are 12 residues in the CDR3. In nucleotides, the CDR3 is TGTGCCTGGAGTAAGGCGGCCAACATTCAGTACTTC. Its protein is CAWSKAANIQYF.

The chain employs TRBV27 and TRBJ1-5, with a weak D call TRBD1 (6 bases). The CDR3 has 16 residues. Germline CDR1 and CDR2: MNHEY and SMNVEV (reference sequence). Trimming left V 5 bases short and J 0 bases short, with 14 bases between. The CDR3 loop is CASSPRTVYSNQPQHF. The CDR3 DNA reads as TGTGCCAGCAGTCCTCGGACAGTTTATAGCAATCAGCCCCAGCATTTT.

This clone was detected only a few times. Different DNA sequences within this sample yield the same CDR3. The chain recombines TRBV29-1 with TRBJ2-3; 10 bases line up with TRBD1. With V trimmed by 6 bases and J by 0 bases, 0 bases remained unmatched. The germline CDR1 and CDR2 sequences are SQVTM and ANQGSEA. CDR3 size: 13 residues. The CDR3 DNA reads TGCAGCGTGGGACAGGGGAGCACAGATACGCAGTATTTT. Its protein is CSVGQGSTDTQYF.